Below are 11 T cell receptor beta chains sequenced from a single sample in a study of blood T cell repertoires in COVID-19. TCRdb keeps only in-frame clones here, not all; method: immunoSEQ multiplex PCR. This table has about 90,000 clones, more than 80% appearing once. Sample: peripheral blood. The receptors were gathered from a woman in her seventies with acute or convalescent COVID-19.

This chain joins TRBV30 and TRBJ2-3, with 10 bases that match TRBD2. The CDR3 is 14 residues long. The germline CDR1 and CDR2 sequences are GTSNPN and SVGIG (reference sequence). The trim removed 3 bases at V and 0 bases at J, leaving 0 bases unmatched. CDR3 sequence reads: CAWRLAGSTDTQYF. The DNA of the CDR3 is TGTGCCTGGAGACTAGCGGGAAGCACAGATACGCAGTATTTT.

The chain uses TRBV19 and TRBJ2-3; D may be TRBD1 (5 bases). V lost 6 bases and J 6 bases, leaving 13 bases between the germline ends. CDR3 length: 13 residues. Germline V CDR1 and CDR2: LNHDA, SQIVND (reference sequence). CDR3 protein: CASSPEGVDTQYF. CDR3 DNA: TGTGCCAGTAGCCCCGAAGGGGTGGATACGCAGTATTTT.

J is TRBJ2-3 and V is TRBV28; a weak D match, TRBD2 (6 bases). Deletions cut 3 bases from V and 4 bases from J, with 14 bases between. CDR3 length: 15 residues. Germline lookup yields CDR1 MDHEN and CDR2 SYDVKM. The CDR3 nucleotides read TGTGCCAGCAGTTTCGGGGGATTAGGTGCAGATACGCAGTATTTT. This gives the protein CASSFGGLGADTQYF.

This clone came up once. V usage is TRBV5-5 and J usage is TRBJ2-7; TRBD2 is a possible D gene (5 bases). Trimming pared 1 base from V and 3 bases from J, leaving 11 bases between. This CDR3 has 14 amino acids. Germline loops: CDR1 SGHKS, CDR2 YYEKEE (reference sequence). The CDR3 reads CASSLSWRRYEQYF. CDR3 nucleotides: TGTGCCAGCAGCTTGAGCTGGAGGCGCTACGAGCAGTACTTC.

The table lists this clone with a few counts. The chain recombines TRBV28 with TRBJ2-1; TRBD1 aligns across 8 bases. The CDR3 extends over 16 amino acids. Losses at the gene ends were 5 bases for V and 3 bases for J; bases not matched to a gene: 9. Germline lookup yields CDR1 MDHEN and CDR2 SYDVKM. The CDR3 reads CASSLAGGASYNEQFF. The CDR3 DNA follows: TGTGCCAGCAGTCTAGCAGGGGGCGCGAGCTACAATGAGCAGTTCTTC.

The DNA for the CDR3 is TGTGCCAGCAGCCAAGCTGTACACCATTCCTACGAGCAGTACTTC. Translation gives CASSQAVHHSYEQYF. The chain joins TRBV3-1 (or the pseudogene TRBV3-2) to TRBJ2-7; D gene unclear. Trimming cost V 1 base and J 1 base, with 11 bases left between them. CDR1 and CDR2 from the germline V gene are LGHDT and YNNKEL (reference sequence). The CDR3 covers 15 residues.

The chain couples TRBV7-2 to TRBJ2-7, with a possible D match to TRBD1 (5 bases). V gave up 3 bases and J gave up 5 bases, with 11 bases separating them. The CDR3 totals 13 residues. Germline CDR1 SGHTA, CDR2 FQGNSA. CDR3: CASSLWGVDEQYF. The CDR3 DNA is TGTGCCAGCAGCTTGTGGGGCGTGGACGAGCAGTACTTC.

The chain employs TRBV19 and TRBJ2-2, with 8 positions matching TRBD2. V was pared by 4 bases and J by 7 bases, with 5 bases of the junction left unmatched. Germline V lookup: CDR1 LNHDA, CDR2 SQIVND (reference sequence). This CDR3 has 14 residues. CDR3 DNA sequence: TGTGCCAGTAGTACCCTAGCGGGCTACGGGGAGCTGTTTTTT. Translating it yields CASSTLAGYGELFF.

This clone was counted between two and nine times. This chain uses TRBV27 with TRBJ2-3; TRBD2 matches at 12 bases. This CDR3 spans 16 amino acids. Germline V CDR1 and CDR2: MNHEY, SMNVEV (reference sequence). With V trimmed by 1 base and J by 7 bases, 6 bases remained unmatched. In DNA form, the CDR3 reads TGTGCCAGCAGTTTATTAACTAGCGGGAGGCCAAATACGCAGTATTTT. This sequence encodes CASSLLTSGRPNTQYF.

The CDR3: CASSLGVTYNEQFF. The DNA of the CDR3 is TGTGCCAGCAGCTTGGGTGTGACTTACAATGAGCAGTTCTTC. The rearrangement uses TRBV5-8 and TRBJ2-1; D gene uncertain. Between the trimmed V and J ends, which lost 0 bases and 4 bases, there was a span of 8 bases. Looked up from germline, CDR1 is SGHTS and CDR2 is YDEGEE. The CDR3 spans 14 residues.

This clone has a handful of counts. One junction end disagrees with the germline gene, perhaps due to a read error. CDR3 sequence: CASSFNRGDYHEQFF. In DNA form, the CDR3 reads TGTGCCAGCAGCTTCAACAGGGGGGACTACCATGAGCAGTTCTTC. The rearrangement uses TRBV7-8 and TRBJ2-1, with a weak D call TRBD1 (8 bases). Per germline, CDR1 SGHVS and CDR2 FQNEAQ. The CDR3 covers 15 residues.